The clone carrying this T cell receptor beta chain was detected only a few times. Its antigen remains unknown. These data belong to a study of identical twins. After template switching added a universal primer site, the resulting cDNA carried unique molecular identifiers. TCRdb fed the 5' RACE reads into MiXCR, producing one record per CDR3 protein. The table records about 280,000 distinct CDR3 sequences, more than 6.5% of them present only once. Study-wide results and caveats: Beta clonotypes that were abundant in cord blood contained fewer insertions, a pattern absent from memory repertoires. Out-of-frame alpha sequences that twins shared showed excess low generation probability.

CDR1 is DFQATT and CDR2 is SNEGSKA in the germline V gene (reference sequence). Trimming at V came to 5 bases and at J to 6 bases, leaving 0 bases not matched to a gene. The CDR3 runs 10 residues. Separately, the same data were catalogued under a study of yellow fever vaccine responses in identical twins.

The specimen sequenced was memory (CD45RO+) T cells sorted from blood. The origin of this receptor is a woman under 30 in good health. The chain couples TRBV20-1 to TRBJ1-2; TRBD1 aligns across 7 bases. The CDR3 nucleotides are TGCAGTGCTGGGACAGATGGCTACACCTTC. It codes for CSAGTDGYTF.